Shown below are 15 T cell receptor beta chains from a single sample sequenced in a study of cytomegalovirus exposure and HLA in healthy donors. Produced via immunoSEQ multiplex PCR; TCRdb's table is partial and in-frame only. Of 130,000 to 150,000 clones in the sample, 89% were seen once. Sequenced sample: PBMCs. These receptors were obtained from a young woman in good health and CMV-seropositive.

J is TRBJ2-5 and V is TRBV5-4; D is perhaps TRBD1 (5 bases). Trimming took off 0 bases at V and 4 bases at J, with 10 bases between the two ends. The CDR3 runs to 14 residues. Germline values: CDR1 SGHNT, CDR2 YYREEE (reference sequence). Written as DNA, the CDR3 is TGTGCCAGCAGCTTGGGTAGGGGCGCAGAGACCCAGTACTTC. Translation gives CASSLGRGAETQYF.

The rearrangement joins TRBV5-6 to TRBJ2-7; weak D call: TRBD1 (5 bases). Germline lookup yields CDR1 SGHDT and CDR2 YYEEEE. V lost 4 bases, J lost 3 bases, and 17 bases lay in between. The CDR3 is made up of 15 amino acids. The CDR3 region has the DNA TGTGCCAGCAGCCTATCCCCAACAGGTTTCTACGAGCAGTACTTC. Translated, it gives CASSLSPTGFYEQYF.

The rearrangement links TRBV6-1 to TRBJ2-3, with TRBD2 as a possible D gene (6 bases). The CDR3 extends over 15 amino acids. V was trimmed by 0 bases and J by 5 bases, leaving 12 bases between them. CDR1 and CDR2 (germline): MNHNS, SASEGT. CDR3 coding DNA: TGTGCCAGCAGTGAAGCGGCGGGGACGATAGATACGCAGTATTTT. Amino acids: CASSEAAGTIDTQYF.

This clone was detected only once. J is TRBJ1-1 and V is TRBV9; D gene uncertain. The CDR3 totals 13 residues. CDR1 is SGDLS, CDR2 YYNGEE, per germline. V lost 3 bases and J lost 1, with 7 bases in between. The CDR3 DNA sequence: TGTGCCAGCAGCGCGACACCGAACACTGAAGCTTTCTTT. Translated: CASSATPNTEAFF.

This CDR3 reads CASSFHRGSGYTF. The DNA for the CDR3 is TGTGCCAGCAGTTTTCACAGGGGTAGTGGCTACACCTTC. The rearrangement links TRBV27 to TRBJ1-2, with TRBD1 matching over 7 bases. The CDR3 extends over 13 amino acids. Per germline, CDR1 MNHEY and CDR2 SMNVEV (reference sequence). The ends lost 3 bases at V and 7 bases at J; junction bases unmatched: 5.

The table lists this clone with many counts. The sample contains more than one DNA sequence encoding this CDR3. V gene TRBV7-9 combines with J gene TRBJ1-1, with a possible D match to TRBD1 (6 bases). Per the germline V gene, CDR1 is SEHNR and CDR2 is FQNEAQ (reference sequence). The CDR3 contains 14 residues. V lost 1 base and J lost 3, with 9 bases in between. The CDR3, as DNA: TGTGCCAGCAGCTTAGGGCAGGGGTACACTGAAGCTTTCTTT. It yields the protein CASSLGQGYTEAFF.

J is TRBJ2-7 and V is TRBV11-2; TRBD1 might be the D (6 bases). Germline V gene sequence: CDR1 SGHAT, CDR2 FQNNGV. The CDR3 covers 14 residues. The V end was cut by 1 base, the J end by 3 bases, with 10 bases between. The CDR3 region has the DNA TGTGCCAGCAGCTTAGGAGGACAGTTCTACGAGCAGTACTTC. This gives the protein CASSLGGQFYEQYF.

The chain uses TRBV7-6 and TRBJ1-6; weak D call: TRBD1 (5 bases). Germline CDR1 and CDR2: SGHVS and FNYEAQ. This CDR3 comprises 12 residues. Trimming removed 1 base at V and 16 bases at J, with 11 bases between. DNA for the CDR3: TGTGCCAGCAGCTTAGAGGCCGGGACTCTCCACTTT. Protein sequence: CASSLEAGTLHF.

The chain joins TRBV5-1 to TRBJ1-2, with D unclear. V was cut by 2 bases and J by 3 bases, with 5 bases left in between. CDR3 length equals 12 residues. Germline V lookup: CDR1 SGHRS, CDR2 YFSETQ. This CDR3 is CASSLADYGYTF. CDR3 nucleotides: TGCGCCAGCAGCTTAGCGGACTATGGCTACACCTTC.

In its sample, this clone was seen once. This rearrangement joins TRBV6-1 to TRBJ1-2; 10 bases fit TRBD1. There are 16 residues in the CDR3. Germline V lookup: CDR1 MNHNS, CDR2 SASEGT. The J segment lost 8 bases and the V segment lost 4 bases, leaving 13 bases of the junction unmatched. The DNA for the CDR3 is TGTGCCAGCAGTGCCTCCGCCGGGACAGGGGCCTCAGGCTACACCTTC. As protein: CASSASAGTGASGYTF.

CDR3 nucleotide sequence: TGTGCCAGCAGTTCAGGGGACAGGGTCTCCGAGCAGTACTTC. Protein sequence: CASSSGDRVSEQYF. The chain links TRBV6-5 to TRBJ2-7; 9 bases line up with TRBD1. This CDR3 spans 14 amino acids. Germline V gives CDR1 MNHEY, CDR2 SVGAGI. Germline trimming cut 4 bases from V and 6 bases from J; bases unmatched to any gene: 7.

V gene TRBV13 combines with J gene TRBJ2-7; TRBD1 matches 7 bases. The V and J ends lost 3 bases and 3 bases, in that order; junction bases with no gene match: 5. Germline CDR1 PRHDT, CDR2 FYEKMQ (reference sequence). The CDR3 has 14 amino acids. CDR3: CASSFRGKGYEQYF. The CDR3 region has the DNA TGTGCCAGCAGCTTCAGGGGGAAGGGCTACGAGCAGTACTTC.

V is TRBV9 and J is TRBJ2-2, with 11 bases matching TRBD1. The CDR3 covers 16 residues. Germline CDR1 SGDLS, CDR2 YYNGEE. V gave up 4 bases and J gave up 3 bases; unmatched junction bases: 5. In nucleotides, the CDR3 is TGTGCCAGCAGCTCAGGACAGGGGGCGGACACCGGGGAGCTGTTTTTT. This codes for CASSSGQGADTGELFF.

The chain combines TRBV7-9 with TRBJ1-1, with unresolved D. CDR1 SEHNR and CDR2 FQNEAQ come from the germline V gene (reference sequence). V dropped 5 bases and J dropped 0 bases, with 13 bases sitting between them. The CDR3 loop spans 15 amino acids. The CDR3 sequence is CASSLLSGLNTEAFF. CDR3 DNA sequence: TGTGCCAGCAGCCTCCTGTCGGGGTTGAACACTGAAGCTTTCTTT. Full variable domain (missing parts from reference TRBV7-9 and TRBJ1-1): DTGVSQNPRHKITKRGQNVTFRCDPISEHNRLYWYRQTLGQGPEFLTYFQNEAQLEKSRLLSDRFSAERPKGSFSTLEIQRTEQGDSAMYLCASSLLSGLNTEAFFGQGTRLTVV.

The chain has TRBV20-1 and TRBJ1-2; 10 bases are shared with TRBD1. Germline CDR1 reads DFQATT; CDR2 reads SNEGSKA (reference sequence). This CDR3 is 11 amino acids long. V trimming: 7 bases; J trimming: 6 bases; junction bases outside the gene matches: 2. The DNA for the CDR3 is TGCAGTGGCGGGACAGGGGATGGCTACACCTTC. Translation gives CSGGTGDGYTF.